These T cell receptor beta chains were read from a single sample in a study of identical twins. TCRdb re-analysed the 5' RACE reads in MiXCR, keeping a single row per CDR3 protein. This table has 1.5 million to 2 million distinct CDR3 sequences, roughly 35% appearing once. Source material: cord blood. The origin of the receptors is a newborn girl in good health. The CDR3 runs from the conserved cysteine through the conserved F or W. D genes are given only for firm matches. Part of the rows lack a size; the others show once, few, many or a class for expanded clones.

cdr3_length | j_call | clone_size | d_call | v_call | cdr3_aa | cdr3_nt
16 | TRBJ2-1 | few | - | TRBV6-8 | CASSYWGGSSYNEQFF | TGTGCCAGCAGTTATTGGGGGGGCTCTTCCTACAATGAGCAGTTCTTC
15 | TRBJ2-7 | - | - | TRBV20-1 | CSARQVGFSLNEQYF | TGCAGTGCCCGACAGGTGGGGTTCTCGCTAAACGAGCAGTACTTC
16 | TRBJ2-4 | - | - | TRBV9 | CASSPSVVVAKNIQYF | TGTGCCAGCAGCCCCAGTGTAGTGGTAGCCAAAAACATTCAGTACTTC
16 | TRBJ2-3 | few | TRBD2 | TRBV20-1 | CSAELAGGPRTDTQYF | TGCAGTGCTGAGCTAGCGGGAGGGCCGCGCACAGATACGCAGTATTTT
15 | TRBJ1-6 | - | TRBD1 | TRBV5-1 | CASSSRTGTNSPLHF | TGCGCCAGCAGCTCTCGGACAGGGACGAATTCACCCCTCCACTTT
11 | TRBJ2-7 | - | - | TRBV10-3 | CAISDRYEQYF | TGTGCCATCAGCGACAGGTACGAGCAGTACTTC
16 | TRBJ2-5 | - | TRBD1 | TRBV7-9 | CASSSSPGQGRETQYF | TGTGCCAGCAGCTCTTCCCCCGGACAGGGGAGAGAGACCCAGTACTTC
20 | TRBJ2-6 | - | - | TRBV3-1 | CASSQEATVRVFSGANVLTF | TGTGCCAGCAGCCAAGAGGCGACAGTAAGAGTTTTCTCTGGGGCCAACGTCCTGACTTTC
18 | TRBJ2-3 | few | - | TRBV7-9 | CASSLDKTPNLSTDTQYF | TGTGCCAGCAGCTTAGATAAGACGCCCAACTTAAGTACAGATACGCAGTATTTT
17 | TRBJ2-1 | - | TRBD2 | TRBV11-2 | CASSRRLAASSYNEQFF | TGTGCCAGCAGTCGGCGACTAGCGGCGAGCTCCTACAATGAGCAGTTCTTC
14 | TRBJ1-4 | - | TRBD1 | TRBV5-1 | CASSWTGGNEKLFF | TGTGCCAGCAGTTGGACAGGGGGGAATGAAAAACTGTTTTTT
13 | TRBJ2-7 | many | - | TRBV29-1 | CSVLPRGSYEQYF | TGCAGCGTTCTCCCCAGGGGCTCCTACGAGCAGTACTTC
14 | TRBJ2-7 | few | - | TRBV2 | CASTDRTEAYEQYF | TGTGCCAGCACCGACAGGACAGAGGCCTACGAGCAGTACTTC
14 | TRBJ2-2 | - | TRBD2 | TRBV5-1 | CASSLRGRTGELFF | TGCGCCAGCAGCTTGCGCGGGAGGACCGGGGAGCTGTTTTTT
11 | TRBJ2-5 | - | TRBD1 | TRBV24-1 | CATGTGETQYF | TGTGCCACCGGGACAGGAGAGACCCAGTACTTC
14 | TRBJ2-1 | - | TRBD1 | TRBV19 | CASKVTGEYNEQFF | TGTGCCAGTAAGGTAACAGGGGAATACAATGAGCAGTTCTTC
14 | TRBJ2-7 | - | - | TRBV27 | CASSSSGSVYEQYF | TGTGCCAGCAGTTCGTCAGGTAGTGTATACGAGCAGTACTTC
15 | TRBJ1-1 | many | - | TRBV6-1 | CASSLRTGLNTEAFF | TGTGCCAGCAGTCTACGTACAGGGCTGAACACTGAAGCTTTCTTT
17 | TRBJ2-3 | - | TRBD2 | TRBV3-1 | CASSQEKGLAATDTQYF | TGTGCCAGCAGCCAAGAAAAGGGACTAGCGGCCACAGATACGCAGTATTTT
15 | TRBJ1-6 | many | - | TRBV7-9 | CASSLEGTYNSPLHF | TGTGCCAGCAGTTTAGAGGGCACCTATAATTCACCCCTCCACTTT
14 | TRBJ2-7 | - | - | TRBV7-2 | CASSLVAVSFEQYF | TGTGCCAGCAGCTTAGTGGCGGTATCCTTCGAGCAGTACTTC
12 | TRBJ2-3 | - | TRBD1 | TRBV20-1 | CSAYRGPDTQYF | TGCAGTGCTTACAGGGGACCAGATACGCAGTATTTT
18 | TRBJ2-1 | few | TRBD2 | TRBV28 | CASSLAGLAGGQHNEQFF | TGTGCCAGCAGTTTAGCCGGACTAGCGGGAGGGCAGCACAATGAGCAGTTCTTC
16 | TRBJ1-6 | few | - | TRBV5-1 | CASSLGAHSYNSPLHF | TGCGCCAGCAGCTTGGGGGCCCACTCCTATAATTCACCCCTCCACTTT
13 | TRBJ2-7 | - | - | TRBV25-1 | CASTRGTSYEQYF | TGTGCCAGCACAAGGGGGACATCCTACGAGCAGTACTTC